These 21 T cell receptor beta chains share one sample of origin, sequenced in a study of CD8 T cells in Susac syndrome. Random hexamers were used to reverse transcribe an amount of about 0.45 to 1 ug RNA. TCRdb re-called the immunoSEQ multiplex PCR reads through MiXCR, storing one row per CDR3 protein. This sample has 170,000 or so distinct CDR3 sequences, with 85% to 95% found just once. The material sequenced was CD4+ T cells from PBMCs. These receptors were obtained from a human donor with Susac syndrome.

The V gene is TRBV7-9, the J gene TRBJ1-4; 9 nucleotides agree with TRBD1. CDR3 length: 14 amino acids. Looked up from germline, CDR1 is SEHNR and CDR2 is FQNEAQ (reference sequence). Trimming removed 10 bases from V and 8 bases from J; junction bases left unmatched: 11. The CDR3, as DNA: TGTGCCACAAAAATGACAGGGGGAGACGAAAAACTGTTTTTT. This encodes CATKMTGGDEKLFF.

The chain employs TRBV5-4 and TRBJ1-2; 10 positions match TRBD1. Germline CDR1 SGHNT, CDR2 YYREEE (reference sequence). Trimming at V came to 5 bases and at J to 3 bases, leaving 7 bases not matched to a gene. CDR3 length: 15 residues. CDR3 loop: CASRSSGTGDYGYTF. The DNA of the CDR3 is TGTGCCAGCAGATCATCCGGGACAGGGGACTATGGCTACACCTTC.

The J gene is TRBJ2-3, the V gene TRBV5-1, with 8 bases fitting TRBD2. The V segment lost 3 bases and the J segment 4 bases; nucleotides outside the gene matches: 4. This CDR3 region has 14 residues. Per the germline V gene, CDR1 is SGHRS and CDR2 is YFSETQ. The CDR3 DNA reads as TGCGCCAGCAGCTCATCGGGAGGGGCAGATACGCAGTATTTT. It specifies CASSSSGGADTQYF.

For the CDR3, the DNA is TGTGCCACCACACCACCCCAACACCGGGACAGGCAAGAGACCCAGTACTTC. Its translation: CATTPPQHRDRQETQYF. The chain combines TRBV3-1 with TRBJ2-5; TRBD1 agrees at 8 bases. This CDR3 is 17 amino acids long. Germline CDR1 reads LGHDT; CDR2 reads YNNKEL (reference sequence). Trimming took 10 bases from V and 2 from J; bases not matched to a gene: 18.

V gene TRBV20-1 combines with J gene TRBJ2-1, with 9 bases identical to TRBD1. The CDR3 contains 14 residues. V lost 5 bases and J lost 6; bases outside the gene matches: 8. CDR1 DFQATT and CDR2 SNEGSKA come from the germline V gene (reference sequence). This CDR3 is CSAQDRGIRNEQFF. DNA for the CDR3: TGCAGTGCTCAGGACAGGGGAATCCGCAATGAGCAGTTCTTC.

V gene TRBV30 combines with J gene TRBJ1-1; D is perhaps TRBD1 (6 bases). The CDR3 is made up of 13 amino acids. Deletions cut 5 bases from V and 5 bases from J, with 15 bases between. Germline values: CDR1 GTSNPN, CDR2 SVGIG (reference sequence). The CDR3 is CAWRRTGITEAFF. The CDR3 DNA reads TGTGCCTGGCGGCGAACAGGGATAACTGAAGCTTTCTTT.

This clonotype was observed a single time. The chain recombines TRBV11-1 with TRBJ1-3; no definite D call. CDR1 is SGHAT and CDR2 is FQDESV in the germline V gene (reference sequence). V shed 2 bases and J shed 0 bases, with 11 bases lying between them. The CDR3 sequence is 16 residues long. The CDR3 protein is CASSLPMSGSGNTIYF. The CDR3 DNA is TGTGCCAGCAGCTTACCAATGTCCGGCTCTGGAAACACCATATATTTT.

The chain carries TRBV5-1 and TRBJ1-1; D unresolved. The V end was cut by 0 bases, the J end by 3 bases, with 9 bases between. The germline CDR1 and CDR2 sequences are SGHRS and YFSETQ. The CDR3 runs to 14 residues. The DNA of the CDR3 is TGCGCCAGCAGCTTGGAGTCGCGGTACACTGAAGCTTTCTTT. This codes for CASSLESRYTEAFF. The variable domain in full, with the rest retrieved from reference TRBV5-1 and TRBJ1-1, is KAGVTQTPRYLIKTRGQQVTLSCSPISGHRSVSWYQQTPGQGLQFLFEYFSETQRNKGNFPGRFSGRQFSNSRSEMNVSTLELGDSALYLCASSLESRYTEAFFGQGTRLTVV.

The chain recombines TRBV6-5 with TRBJ2-7; possible D gene TRBD2, 6 bases. The germline V gene encodes CDR1 MNHEY and CDR2 SVGAGI. The CDR3 length is 13 residues. V shed 6 bases and J shed 2 bases, with 11 bases lying between them. CDR3 nucleotides: TGTGCCAGCAGACGGGAGTCGACCTACGAGCAGTACTTC. The encoded protein is CASRRESTYEQYF.

The V gene is TRBV14, the J gene TRBJ2-5; D remains unclear. The germline V gene encodes CDR1 SGHDN and CDR2 FVKESK. The CDR3 covers 11 residues. V lost 3 bases, J lost 5 bases, and 4 bases lay in between. The CDR3 DNA reads as TGTGCCAGCAGCCATGCCGAGACCCAGTACTTC. Its translation: CASSHAETQYF.

The rearrangement links TRBV30 to TRBJ2-7, with 14 bases matching TRBD2. V shed 2 bases, J shed 5 bases, and the junction held 8 bases outside the gene matches. Germline assignment: CDR1 GTSNPN and CDR2 SVGIG (reference sequence). CDR3 length: 16 amino acids. The CDR3 reads CAWSPRLAGGPNEQYF. CDR3 nucleotides: TGTGCCTGGAGTCCCCGACTAGCGGGGGGGCCTAACGAGCAGTACTTC.

The V gene is TRBV5-1, the J gene TRBJ2-1; 10 bases map to TRBD1. The CDR3 spans 15 residues. The V gene end was trimmed by 5 bases and the J gene end by 5 bases; junction bases not matched to a gene: 7. Germline V gives CDR1 SGHRS, CDR2 YFSETQ. The CDR3 bases are TGCGCCAGCAGATTATCCGGGACAGGGGACAATGAGCAGTTCTTC. It codes for CASRLSGTGDNEQFF. Supplemented by reference TRBV5-1 and TRBJ2-1, the full variable domain reads KAGVTQTPRYLIKTRGQQVTLSCSPISGHRSVSWYQQTPGQGLQFLFEYFSETQRNKGNFPGRFSGRQFSNSRSEMNVSTLELGDSALYLCASRLSGTGDNEQFFGPGTRLTVL.

This chain connects TRBV20-1 to TRBJ2-3, with no clear D. The germline V gene has CDR1 DFQATT and CDR2 SNEGSKA (reference sequence). V lost 6 bases, J lost 3 bases, and 16 bases lay in between. The CDR3 length is 14 residues. In DNA form, the CDR3 reads TGCAGTGCCCCATCGCGGTCTGGGACAGATACGCAGTATTTT. Residues: CSAPSRSGTDTQYF.

The chain is built from TRBV7-9 and TRBJ2-6; no reliable D call. V lost 0 bases, J lost 0 bases, and 12 bases lay in between. Looked up from germline, CDR1 is SEHNR and CDR2 is FQNEAQ (reference sequence). The CDR3 is 18 amino acids. CDR3 amino acids: CASSLAVAVASGANVLTF. CDR3 nucleotides: TGTGCCAGCAGCTTAGCCGTTGCAGTTGCCTCTGGGGCCAACGTCCTGACTTTC.

V gene TRBV20-1 combines with J gene TRBJ1-5; tentative D call: TRBD1 (5 bases). The CDR3 consists of 17 residues. CDR1 DFQATT and CDR2 SNEGSKA come from the germline V gene (reference sequence). The ends were cut back, 4 bases at V and 0 bases at J, with 19 bases in the middle. Here the CDR3 DNA reads TGCAGTGCTATCTTGCCCTGGGGGGATTATAGCAATCAGCCCCAGCATTTT. It is translated as CSAILPWGDYSNQPQHF.

The chain links TRBV6-6 to TRBJ2-5; D not resolved. CDR1 and CDR2 from the germline V gene are MNHNY and SVGAGI (reference sequence). Trimming took off 3 bases at V and 2 bases at J, with 16 bases between the two ends. The CDR3 is 16 amino acids. Here the CDR3 reads CASSYTAKPIQETQYF. The CDR3 nucleotides are TGTGCCAGCAGTTATACAGCAAAACCTATTCAAGAGACCCAGTACTTC.

The rearrangement links TRBV12-3 or TRBV12-4 to TRBJ1-1; possible D gene TRBD1, 5 bases. CDR3 length: 14 amino acids. Trimming cost V 5 bases and J 5 bases, with 15 bases left between them. The CDR3 spells CASSLDQGGTEAFF. The CDR3 DNA is TGTGCCAGCAGTCTGGACCAGGGAGGAACTGAAGCTTTCTTT.

V is TRBV6-2 or TRBV6-3 and J is TRBJ2-6, with D unresolved. This CDR3 region has 13 residues. V was cut by 6 bases and J by 4 bases, with 7 bases left in between. Germline CDR1 MNHEY, CDR2 SVGEGT. CDR3 amino acids: CASSRLGANVLTF. CDR3 sequence (DNA): TGTGCCAGCAGCCGCTTGGGGGCCAACGTCCTGACTTTC.

The rearrangement uses TRBV19 and TRBJ2-6; no clear D gene. Germline CDR1 is LNHDA and CDR2 is SQIVND (reference sequence). This CDR3 has 16 residues. Between the trimmed V and J ends, which lost 1 base and 3 bases, there was a span of 10 bases. CDR3 protein: CASSIVAAGGANVLTF. CDR3 DNA: TGTGCCAGTAGTATAGTGGCAGCTGGTGGGGCCAACGTCCTGACTTTC.

The chain uses TRBV4-2 and TRBJ2-1; 7 bases fit TRBD2. CDR1 LGHNA and CDR2 YNFKEQ come from the germline V gene. This CDR3 is 18 amino acids long. Unmatched junction bases numbered 14, after V lost 1 base and J lost 5 bases. Written as DNA, the CDR3 is TGTGCCAGCAGCCAAGGATTAGTGGCGGCGGGGGAAGACAATGAGCAGTTCTTC. It translates to CASSQGLVAAGEDNEQFF.

This chain uses TRBV18 with TRBJ1-1; D not certain. V lost 3 bases and J lost 4, with 9 bases in between. Germline CDR1 and CDR2: KGHSH and LQKENI. The CDR3 consists of 13 residues. DNA for the CDR3: TGTGCCAGCTCACCTTGGCCGGGCACTGAAGCTTTCTTT. Encoded protein: CASSPWPGTEAFF.